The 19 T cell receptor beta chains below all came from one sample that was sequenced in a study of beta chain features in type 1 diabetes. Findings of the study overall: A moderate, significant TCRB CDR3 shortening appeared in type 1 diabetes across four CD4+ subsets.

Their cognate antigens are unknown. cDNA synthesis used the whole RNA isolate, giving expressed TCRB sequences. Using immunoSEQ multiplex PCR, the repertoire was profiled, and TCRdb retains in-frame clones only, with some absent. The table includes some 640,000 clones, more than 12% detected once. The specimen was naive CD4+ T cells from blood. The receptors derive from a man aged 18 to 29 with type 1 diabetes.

The CDR3 here is CASSSVPGKVSGYTF. The CDR3 DNA is TGTGCCAGCAGCTCGGTCCCGGGGAAAGTTAGTGGCTACACCTTC. The chain employs TRBV7-9 and TRBJ1-2, with D uncertain. Trimming took off 4 bases at V and 7 bases at J, with 19 bases between the two ends. The CDR3 loop spans 15 amino acids. The germline V gene has CDR1 SEHNR and CDR2 FQNEAQ (reference sequence).

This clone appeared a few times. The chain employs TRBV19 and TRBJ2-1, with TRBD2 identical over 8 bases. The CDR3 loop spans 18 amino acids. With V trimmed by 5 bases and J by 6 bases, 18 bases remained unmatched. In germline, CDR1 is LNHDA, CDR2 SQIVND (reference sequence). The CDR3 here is CASSPRGSASGHLNEQFF. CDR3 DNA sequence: TGTGCCAGTAGTCCCCGAGGGTCCGCTAGCGGGCATCTCAATGAGCAGTTCTTC.

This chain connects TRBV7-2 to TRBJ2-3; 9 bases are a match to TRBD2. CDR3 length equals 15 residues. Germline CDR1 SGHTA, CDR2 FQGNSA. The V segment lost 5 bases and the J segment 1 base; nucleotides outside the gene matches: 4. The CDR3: CASSVRLAGTDTQYF. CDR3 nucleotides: TGTGCCAGCAGCGTTCGACTAGCGGGCACAGATACGCAGTATTTT.

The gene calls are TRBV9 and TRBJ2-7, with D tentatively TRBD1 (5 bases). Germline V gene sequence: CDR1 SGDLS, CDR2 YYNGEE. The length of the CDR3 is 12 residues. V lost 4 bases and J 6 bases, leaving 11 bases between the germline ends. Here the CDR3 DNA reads TGTGCCAGCAGCTTTAGGGGTGGCGAGCAGTACTTC. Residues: CASSFRGGEQYF.

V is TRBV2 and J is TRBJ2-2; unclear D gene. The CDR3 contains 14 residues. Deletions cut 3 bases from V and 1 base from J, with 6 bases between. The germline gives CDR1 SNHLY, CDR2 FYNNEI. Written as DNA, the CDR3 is TGTGCCAGCAGTGATCCGGGGAACACCGGGGAGCTGTTTTTT. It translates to CASSDPGNTGELFF.

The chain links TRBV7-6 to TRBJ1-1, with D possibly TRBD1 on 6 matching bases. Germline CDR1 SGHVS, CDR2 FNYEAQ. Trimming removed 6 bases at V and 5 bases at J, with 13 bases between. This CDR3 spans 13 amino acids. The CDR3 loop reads CASSSRGTTEAFF. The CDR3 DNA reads TGTGCCAGCAGTTCGAGGGGGACGACTGAAGCTTTCTTT.

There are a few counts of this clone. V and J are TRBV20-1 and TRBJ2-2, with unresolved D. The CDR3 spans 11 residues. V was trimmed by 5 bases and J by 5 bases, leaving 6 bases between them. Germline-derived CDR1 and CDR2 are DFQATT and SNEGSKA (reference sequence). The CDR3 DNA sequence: TGCAGTGCTCCGTTTACCGGGGAGCTGTTTTTT. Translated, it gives CSAPFTGELFF.

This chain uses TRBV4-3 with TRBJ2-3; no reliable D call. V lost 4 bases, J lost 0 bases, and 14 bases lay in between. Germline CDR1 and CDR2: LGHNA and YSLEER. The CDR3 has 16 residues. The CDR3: CASSRAVVGSTDTQYF. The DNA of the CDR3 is TGCGCCAGCAGCCGCGCCGTTGTCGGGAGCACAGATACGCAGTATTTT.

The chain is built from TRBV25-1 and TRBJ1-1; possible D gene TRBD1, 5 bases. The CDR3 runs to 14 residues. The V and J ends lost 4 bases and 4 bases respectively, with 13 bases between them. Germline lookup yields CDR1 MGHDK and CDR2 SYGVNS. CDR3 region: CASSGYLGGTEAFF. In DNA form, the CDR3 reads TGTGCCAGCAGTGGGTATTTGGGGGGCACTGAAGCTTTCTTT.

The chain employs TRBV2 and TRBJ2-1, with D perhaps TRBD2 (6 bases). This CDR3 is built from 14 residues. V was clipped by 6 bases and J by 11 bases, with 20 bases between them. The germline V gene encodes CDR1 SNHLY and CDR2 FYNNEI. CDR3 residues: CASRDISGLEKQFF. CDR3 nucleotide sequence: TGTGCCAGCAGGGATATTTCGGGACTCGAGAAGCAGTTCTTC.

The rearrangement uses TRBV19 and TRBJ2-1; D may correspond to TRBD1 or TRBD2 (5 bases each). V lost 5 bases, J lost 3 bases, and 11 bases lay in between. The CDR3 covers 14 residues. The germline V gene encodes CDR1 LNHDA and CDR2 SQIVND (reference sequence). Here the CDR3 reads CASSLGPGYNEQFF. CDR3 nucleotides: TGTGCCAGTAGTTTGGGACCGGGCTACAATGAGCAGTTCTTC.

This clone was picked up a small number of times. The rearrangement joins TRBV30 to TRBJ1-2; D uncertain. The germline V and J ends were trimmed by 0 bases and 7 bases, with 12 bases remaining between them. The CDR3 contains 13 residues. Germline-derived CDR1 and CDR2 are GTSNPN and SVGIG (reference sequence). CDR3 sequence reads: CAWSVLVGSGYTF. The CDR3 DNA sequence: TGTGCCTGGAGTGTATTAGTAGGGTCTGGCTACACCTTC.

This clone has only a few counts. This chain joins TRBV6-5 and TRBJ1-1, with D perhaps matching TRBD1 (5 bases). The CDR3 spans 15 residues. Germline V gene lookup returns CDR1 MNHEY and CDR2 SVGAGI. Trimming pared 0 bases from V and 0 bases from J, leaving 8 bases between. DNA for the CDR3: TGTGCCAGCAGTTACTCGCAGGGAATGAACACTGAAGCTTTCTTT. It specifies CASSYSQGMNTEAFF.

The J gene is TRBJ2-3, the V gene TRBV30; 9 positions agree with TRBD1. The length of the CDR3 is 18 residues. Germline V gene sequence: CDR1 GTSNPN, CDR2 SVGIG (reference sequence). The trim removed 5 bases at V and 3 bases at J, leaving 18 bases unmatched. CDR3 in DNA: TGTGCCTGGTCCCAACCTGGTTCCACAGGGGGCCGAACAGATACGCAGTATTTT. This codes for CAWSQPGSTGGRTDTQYF.

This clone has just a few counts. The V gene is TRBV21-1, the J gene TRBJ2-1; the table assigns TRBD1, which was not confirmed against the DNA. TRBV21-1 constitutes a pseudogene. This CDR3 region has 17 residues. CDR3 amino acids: CASSPRDRRSSYNEQFF. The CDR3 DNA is TGTGCCAGCAGCCCCCGGGACAGGCGAAGCTCCTACAATGAGCAGTTCTTC.

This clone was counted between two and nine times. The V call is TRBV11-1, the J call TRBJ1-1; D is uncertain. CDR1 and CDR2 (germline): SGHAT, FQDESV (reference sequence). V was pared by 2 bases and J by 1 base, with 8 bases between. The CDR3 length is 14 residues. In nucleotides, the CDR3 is TGTGCCAGCAGCTTATGGTCTGGGAACACTGAAGCTTTCTTT. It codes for CASSLWSGNTEAFF.

The CDR3 region is CASRNNIIYEQYF. The CDR3 nucleotides are TGTGCCAGCAGGAATAATATTATCTACGAGCAGTACTTC. The chain uses TRBV2 and TRBJ2-7; no clear D gene. CDR1 SNHLY and CDR2 FYNNEI come from the germline V gene. Deletions cut 6 bases from V and 3 bases from J, with 12 bases between. This CDR3 comprises 13 residues.

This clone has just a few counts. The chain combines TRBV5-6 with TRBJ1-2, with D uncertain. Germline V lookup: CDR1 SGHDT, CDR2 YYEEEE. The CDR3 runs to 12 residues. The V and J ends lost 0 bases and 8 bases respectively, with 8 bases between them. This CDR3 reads CASSLEGLGYTF. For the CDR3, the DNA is TGTGCCAGCAGCTTGGAAGGGCTAGGCTACACCTTC.

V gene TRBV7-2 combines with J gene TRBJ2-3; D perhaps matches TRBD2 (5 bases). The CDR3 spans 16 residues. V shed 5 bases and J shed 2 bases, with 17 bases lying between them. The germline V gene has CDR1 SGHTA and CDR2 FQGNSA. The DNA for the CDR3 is TGTGCCAGCAGCCCCCAGAGACTATCGCCCACAGATACGCAGTATTTT. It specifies CASSPQRLSPTDTQYF. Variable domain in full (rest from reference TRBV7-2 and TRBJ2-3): GAGVSQSPSNKVTEKGKDVELRCDPISGHTALYWYRQSLGQGLEFLIYFQGNSAPDKSGLPSDRFSAERTGGSVSTLTIQRTQQEDSAVYLCASSPQRLSPTDTQYFGPGTRLTVL.